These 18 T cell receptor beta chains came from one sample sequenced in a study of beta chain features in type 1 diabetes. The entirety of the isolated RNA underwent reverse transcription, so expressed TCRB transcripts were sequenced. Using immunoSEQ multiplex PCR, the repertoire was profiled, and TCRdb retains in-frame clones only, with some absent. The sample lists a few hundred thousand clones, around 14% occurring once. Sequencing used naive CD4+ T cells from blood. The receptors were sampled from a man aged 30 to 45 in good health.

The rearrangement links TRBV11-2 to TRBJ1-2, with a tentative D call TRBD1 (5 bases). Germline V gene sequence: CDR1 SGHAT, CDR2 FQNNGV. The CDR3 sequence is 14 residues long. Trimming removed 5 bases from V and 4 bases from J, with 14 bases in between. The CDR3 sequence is CASSRDRTIYGYTF. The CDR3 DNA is TGTGCCAGCAGCCGTGACAGAACCATCTATGGCTACACCTTC.

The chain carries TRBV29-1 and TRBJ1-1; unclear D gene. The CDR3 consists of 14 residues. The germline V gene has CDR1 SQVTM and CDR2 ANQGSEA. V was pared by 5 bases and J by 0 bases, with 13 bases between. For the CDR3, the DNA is TGCAGCGTTCATAGGGTGGGGATGAACACTGAAGCTTTCTTT. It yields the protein CSVHRVGMNTEAFF.

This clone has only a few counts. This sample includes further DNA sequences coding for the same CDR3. CDR3 sequence (DNA): TGCAGTGCTAGAGATGGGGATACGCAGTATTTT. Translated: CSARDGDTQYF. The chain couples TRBV20-1 to TRBJ2-3; D is undetermined. The CDR3 has 11 residues. CDR1 and CDR2 from the germline V gene are DFQATT and SNEGSKA (reference sequence). Trimming left V 0 bases short and J 6 bases short, with 4 bases between.

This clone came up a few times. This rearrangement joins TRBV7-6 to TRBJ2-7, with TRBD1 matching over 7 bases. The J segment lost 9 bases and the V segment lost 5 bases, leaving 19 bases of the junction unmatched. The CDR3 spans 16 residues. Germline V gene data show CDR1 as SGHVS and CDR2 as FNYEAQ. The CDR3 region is CASSNPYRGGRTGQYF. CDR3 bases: TGTGCCAGCAGCAACCCCTACCGAGGGGGCAGAACGGGGCAGTACTTC. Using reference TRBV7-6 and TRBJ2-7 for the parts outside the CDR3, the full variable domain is GAGVSQSPRYKVTKRGQDVALRCDPISGHVSLYWYRQALGQGPEFLTYFNYEAQQDKSGLPNDRFSAERPEGSISTLTIQRTEQRDSAMYRCASSNPYRGGRTGQYFGPGTRLTVT.

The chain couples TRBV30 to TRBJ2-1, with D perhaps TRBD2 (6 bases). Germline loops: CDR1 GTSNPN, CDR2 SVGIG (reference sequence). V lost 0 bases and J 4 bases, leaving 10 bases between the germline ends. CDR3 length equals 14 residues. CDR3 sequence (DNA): TGTGCCTGGAGTGTATTCGGGAGTTACAATGAGCAGTTCTTC. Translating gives CAWSVFGSYNEQFF.

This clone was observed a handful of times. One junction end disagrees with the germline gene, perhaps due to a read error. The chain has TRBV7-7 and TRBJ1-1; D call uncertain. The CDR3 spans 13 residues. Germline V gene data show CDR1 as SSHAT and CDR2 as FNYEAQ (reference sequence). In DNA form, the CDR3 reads TGTGCTAGCAGCTTAGGGTTCAGGACTGAAGCTTTCTTT. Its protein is CASSLGFRTEAFF.

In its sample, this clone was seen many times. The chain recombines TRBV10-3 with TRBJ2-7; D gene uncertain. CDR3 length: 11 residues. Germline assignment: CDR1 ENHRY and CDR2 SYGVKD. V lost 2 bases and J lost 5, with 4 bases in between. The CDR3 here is CAISEGDEQYF. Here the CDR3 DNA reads TGTGCCATCAGTGAGGGGGACGAGCAGTACTTC.

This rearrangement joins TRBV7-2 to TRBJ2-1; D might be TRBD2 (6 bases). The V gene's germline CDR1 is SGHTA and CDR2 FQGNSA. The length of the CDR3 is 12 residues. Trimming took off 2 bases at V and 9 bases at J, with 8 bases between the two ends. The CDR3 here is CASSLWEAEQFF. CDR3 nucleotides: TGTGCCAGCAGCTTATGGGAGGCTGAGCAGTTCTTC.

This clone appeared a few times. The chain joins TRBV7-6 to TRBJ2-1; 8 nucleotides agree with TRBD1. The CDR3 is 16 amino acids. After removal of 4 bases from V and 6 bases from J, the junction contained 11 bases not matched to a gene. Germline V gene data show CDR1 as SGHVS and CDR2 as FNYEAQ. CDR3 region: CASSSWTGSVVNEQFF. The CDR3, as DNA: TGTGCCAGCAGCTCATGGACAGGGTCAGTCGTCAATGAGCAGTTCTTC.

The CDR3 here is CASSLRPGTGAMNTEAFF. The CDR3 bases are TGCGCCAGCAGCCTAAGACCCGGGACAGGAGCCATGAACACTGAAGCTTTCTTT. The chain is built from TRBV5-1 and TRBJ1-1; 8 positions match TRBD1. From germline, CDR1 is SGHRS and CDR2 YFSETQ. The V gene end was trimmed by 4 bases and the J gene end by 0 bases; junction bases not matched to a gene: 14. The CDR3 loop spans 18 amino acids.

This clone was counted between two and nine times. The CDR3 loop reads CASSPPGQAYNEQFF. For the CDR3, the DNA is TGTGCCAGCAGCCCTCCGGGACAGGCTTACAATGAGCAGTTCTTC. The rearrangement links TRBV6-6 to TRBJ2-1, with 8 nucleotides matching TRBD1. Germline CDR1 MNHNY, CDR2 SVGAGI (reference sequence). V lost 6 bases, J lost 4 bases, and 8 bases stayed unmatched. The CDR3 sequence is 15 residues long.

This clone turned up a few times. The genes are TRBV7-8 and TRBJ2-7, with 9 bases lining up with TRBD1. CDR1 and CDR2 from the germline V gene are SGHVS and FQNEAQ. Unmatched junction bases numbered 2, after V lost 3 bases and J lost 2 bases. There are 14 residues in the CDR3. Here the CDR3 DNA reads TGTGCCAGCAGCTTGACAGGGGGTACCTACGAGCAGTACTTC. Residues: CASSLTGGTYEQYF.

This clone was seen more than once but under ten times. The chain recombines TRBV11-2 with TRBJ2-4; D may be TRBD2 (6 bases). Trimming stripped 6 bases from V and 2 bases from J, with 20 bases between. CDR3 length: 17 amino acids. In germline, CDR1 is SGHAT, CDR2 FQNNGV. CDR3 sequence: CASRPLGLPLTKNIQYF. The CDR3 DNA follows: TGTGCCAGCAGACCACTGGGACTGCCCCTTACCAAAAACATTCAGTACTTC.

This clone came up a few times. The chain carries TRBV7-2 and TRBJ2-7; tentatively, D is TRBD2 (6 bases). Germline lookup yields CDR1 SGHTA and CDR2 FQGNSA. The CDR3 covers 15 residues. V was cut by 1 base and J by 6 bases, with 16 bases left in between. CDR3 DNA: TGTGCCAGCAGCTTAGATCGGACACGGCGGGGCGAGCAGTACTTC. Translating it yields CASSLDRTRRGEQYF.

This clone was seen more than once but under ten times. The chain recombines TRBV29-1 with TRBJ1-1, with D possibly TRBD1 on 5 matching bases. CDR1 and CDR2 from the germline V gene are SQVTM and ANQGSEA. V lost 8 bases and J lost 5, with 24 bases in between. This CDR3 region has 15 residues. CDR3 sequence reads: CSIPKGVSDKTEAFF. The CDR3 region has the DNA TGCAGCATACCCAAAGGGGTCAGTGACAAGACTGAAGCTTTCTTT.

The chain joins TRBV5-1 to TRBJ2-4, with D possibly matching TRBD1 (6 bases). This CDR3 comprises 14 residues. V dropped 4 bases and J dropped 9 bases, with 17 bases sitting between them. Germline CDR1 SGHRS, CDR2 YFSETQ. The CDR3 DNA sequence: TGCGCCAGCAGCGATCGGACCGACAGGCCCATTCAGTACTTC. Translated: CASSDRTDRPIQYF. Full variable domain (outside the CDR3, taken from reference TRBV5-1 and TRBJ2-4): KAGVTQTPRYLIKTRGQQVTLSCSPISGHRSVSWYQQTPGQGLQFLFEYFSETQRNKGNFPGRFSGRQFSNSRSEMNVSTLELGDSALYLCASSDRTDRPIQYFGAGTRLSVL.

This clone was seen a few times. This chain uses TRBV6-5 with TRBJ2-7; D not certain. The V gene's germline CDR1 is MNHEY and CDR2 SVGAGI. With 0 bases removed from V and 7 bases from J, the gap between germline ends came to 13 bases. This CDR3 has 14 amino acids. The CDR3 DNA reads TGTGCCAGCAGTTACTCACGCTGGGCCGGGGAGCAGTACGTC. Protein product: CASSYSRWAGEQYV.

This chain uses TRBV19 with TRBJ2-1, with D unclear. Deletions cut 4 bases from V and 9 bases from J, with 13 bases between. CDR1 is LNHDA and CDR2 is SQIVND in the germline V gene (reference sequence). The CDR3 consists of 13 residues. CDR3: CASSRGLGFEQFF. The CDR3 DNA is TGTGCCAGTAGTAGGGGTCTTGGATTTGAGCAGTTCTTC.